The present entry profiles one TCR beta chain with its context. The same CDR3 also results from other DNA sequences found in this sample. TCRdb keeps only in-frame clones here, not all; method: immunoSEQ multiplex PCR. Here the sample spans some 2,100,000 clones, under 97% being singletons. The V segment lost 3 bases and the J segment 3 bases; nucleotides outside the gene matches: 7. CDR1 SGHRS and CDR2 YFSETQ come from the germline V gene. This CDR3 has 15 amino acids. These data originate in a study of shared clonotypes between healthy human individuals. In the study overall: CD4 naive and memory got three plates each, CD8 naive two, CD8 memory one.

V gene TRBV5-1 combines with J gene TRBJ2-7; 9 bases line up with TRBD1. The sample consisted of naive CD4+ T cells sorted from blood. Subset noted: CD45RA+ positively selected. This TCR was recovered from a man between 18 and 29 years old in good health. CDR3 nucleotides: TGCGCCAGCAGCTGGGGGGACAGGGAAGTCTACGAGCAGTACTTC. It specifies CASSWGDREVYEQYF. The full variable domain, with the rest looked up from reference TRBV5-1 and TRBJ2-7, is KAGVTQTPRYLIKTRGQQVTLSCSPISGHRSVSWYQQTPGQGLQFLFEYFSETQRNKGNFPGRFSGRQFSNSRSEMNVSTLELGDSALYLCASSWGDREVYEQYFGPGTRLTVT.